These 2 T cell receptor beta chains were sequenced from one sample in a study of radiotherapy plus CTLA-4 blockade in lung cancer. The method was immunoSEQ multiplex PCR; TCRdb's version includes in-frame clones alone and lacks a portion of them. Here the sample spans about 15,000 clones, around 70% being singletons. Source: peripheral blood, taken from a patient treated with radiotherapy plus ipilimumab. Receptors were obtained from a human donor with non-small cell lung cancer whose response to radiotherapy plus ipilimumab could not be evaluated.

J is TRBJ1-2 and V is TRBV11-2, with D possibly TRBD1 on 6 matching bases. The CDR3 is 15 amino acids. The V gene's germline CDR1 is SGHAT and CDR2 FQNNGV. V was pared by 2 bases and J by 8 bases, with 18 bases between. CDR3: CASSLFGGGLGGYTF. CDR3 in DNA: TGTGCCAGCAGCTTATTCGGTGGGGGCCTAGGGGGCTACACCTTC.

This clone was recorded a few times. This specimen includes other DNA sequences encoding the same CDR3. This sequence joins TRBV6-6 and TRBJ1-5, with TRBD1 matching over 9 bases. This CDR3 contains 15 residues. Germline values: CDR1 MNHNY, CDR2 SVGAGI (reference sequence). V lost 5 bases, J lost 5 bases, and 7 bases stayed unmatched. CDR3 nucleotide sequence: TGTGCCAGCAGTAAACGACAGGGGGGAGATCAGCCCCAGCATTTT. It yields the protein CASSKRQGGDQPQHF.